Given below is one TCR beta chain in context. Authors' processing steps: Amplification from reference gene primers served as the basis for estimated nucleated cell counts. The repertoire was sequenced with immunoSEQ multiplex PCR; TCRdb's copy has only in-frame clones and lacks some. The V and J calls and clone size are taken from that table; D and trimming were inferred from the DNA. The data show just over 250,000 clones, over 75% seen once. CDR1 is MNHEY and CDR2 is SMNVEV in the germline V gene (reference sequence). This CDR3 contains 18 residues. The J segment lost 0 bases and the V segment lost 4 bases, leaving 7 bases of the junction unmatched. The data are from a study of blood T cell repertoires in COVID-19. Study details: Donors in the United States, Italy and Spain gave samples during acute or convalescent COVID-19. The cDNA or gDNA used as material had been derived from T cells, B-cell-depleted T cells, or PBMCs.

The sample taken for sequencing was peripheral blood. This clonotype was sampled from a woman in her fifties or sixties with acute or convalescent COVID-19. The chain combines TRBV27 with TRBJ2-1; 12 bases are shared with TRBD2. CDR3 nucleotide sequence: TGTGCCAGCAGTTCAACTAGCGGGAGGACTACCTCCTACAATGAGCAGTTCTTC. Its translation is CASSSTSGRTTSYNEQFF.